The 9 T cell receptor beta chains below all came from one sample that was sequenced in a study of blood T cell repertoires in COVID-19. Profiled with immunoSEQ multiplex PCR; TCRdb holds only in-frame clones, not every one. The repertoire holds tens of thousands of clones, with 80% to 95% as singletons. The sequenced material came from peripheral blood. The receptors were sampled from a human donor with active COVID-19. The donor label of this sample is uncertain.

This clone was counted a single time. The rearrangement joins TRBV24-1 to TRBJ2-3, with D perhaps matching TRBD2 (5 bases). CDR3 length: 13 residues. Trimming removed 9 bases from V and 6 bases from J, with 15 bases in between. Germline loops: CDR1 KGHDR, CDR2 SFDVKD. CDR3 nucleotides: TGTGCCACCGGGGAGAGGGTAGGGGATACGCAGTATTTT. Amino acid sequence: CATGERVGDTQYF.

The DNA for the CDR3 is TGCGCCAGCAGCCTACAGGCTATCCAAACTGCGACGGCGGATACGCAGTATTTT. Translated: CASSLQAIQTATADTQYF. The chain combines TRBV5-1 with TRBJ2-3; perhaps TRBD1 as D (5 bases). The CDR3 is 18 residues long. V lost 4 bases and J 6 bases, leaving 27 bases between the germline ends. CDR1 is SGHRS and CDR2 is YFSETQ in the germline V gene.

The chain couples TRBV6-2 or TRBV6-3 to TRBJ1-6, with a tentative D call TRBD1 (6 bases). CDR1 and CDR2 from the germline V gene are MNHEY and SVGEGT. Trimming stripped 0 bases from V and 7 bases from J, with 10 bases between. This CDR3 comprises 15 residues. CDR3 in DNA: TGTGCCAGCAGTTACTCGGATACAGGGAATTCACCCCTCCACTTT. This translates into CASSYSDTGNSPLHF.

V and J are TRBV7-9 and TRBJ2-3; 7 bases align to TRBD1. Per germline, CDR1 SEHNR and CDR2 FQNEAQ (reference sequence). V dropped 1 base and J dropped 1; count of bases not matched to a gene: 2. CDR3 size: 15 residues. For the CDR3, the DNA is TGTGCCAGCAGCTTAGAGGGGGCCCGCACAGATACGCAGTATTTT. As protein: CASSLEGARTDTQYF. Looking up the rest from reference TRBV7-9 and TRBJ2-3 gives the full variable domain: DTGVSQNPRHKITKRGQNVTFRCDPISEHNRLYWYRQTLGQGPEFLTYFQNEAQLEKSRLLSDRFSAERPKGSFSTLEIQRTEQGDSAMYLCASSLEGARTDTQYFGPGTRLTVL.

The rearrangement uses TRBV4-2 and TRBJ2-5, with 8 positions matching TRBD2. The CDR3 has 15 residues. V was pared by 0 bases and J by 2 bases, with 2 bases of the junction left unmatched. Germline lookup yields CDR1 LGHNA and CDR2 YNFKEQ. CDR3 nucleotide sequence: TGTGCCAGCAGCCAAGATCGGGGGGGGCAAGAGACCCAGTACTTC. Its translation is CASSQDRGGQETQYF.

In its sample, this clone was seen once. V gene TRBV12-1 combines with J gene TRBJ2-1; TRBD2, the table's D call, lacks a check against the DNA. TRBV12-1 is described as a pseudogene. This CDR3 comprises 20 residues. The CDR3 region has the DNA TGTGCCAGCAGCTTTCTCCCATTAGCGGGGCTCCCCCGGCAATACAATGAGCAGTTCTTC. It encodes CASSFLPLAGLPRQYNEQFF.

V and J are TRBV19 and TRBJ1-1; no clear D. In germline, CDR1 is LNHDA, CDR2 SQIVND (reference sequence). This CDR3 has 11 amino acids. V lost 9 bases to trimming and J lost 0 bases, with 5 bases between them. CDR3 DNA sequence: TGTGCCAGCCAGTTGAACACTGAAGCTTTCTTT. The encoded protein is CASQLNTEAFF.

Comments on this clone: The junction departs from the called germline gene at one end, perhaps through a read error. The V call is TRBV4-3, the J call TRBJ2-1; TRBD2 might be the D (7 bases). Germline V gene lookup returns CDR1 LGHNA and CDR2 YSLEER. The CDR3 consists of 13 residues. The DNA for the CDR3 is TGCGCCAGCAGCCAAGATTACCGGGGGGCACTTCTCTTC. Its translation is CASSQDYRGALLF.

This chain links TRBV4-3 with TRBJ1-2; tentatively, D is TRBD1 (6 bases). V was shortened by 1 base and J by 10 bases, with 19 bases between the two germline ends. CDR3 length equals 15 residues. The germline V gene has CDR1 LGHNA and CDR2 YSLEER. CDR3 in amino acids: CASSQVSDRDIVYTF. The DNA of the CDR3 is TGCGCCAGCAGCCAAGTATCGGACCGGGACATAGTCTACACCTTC.